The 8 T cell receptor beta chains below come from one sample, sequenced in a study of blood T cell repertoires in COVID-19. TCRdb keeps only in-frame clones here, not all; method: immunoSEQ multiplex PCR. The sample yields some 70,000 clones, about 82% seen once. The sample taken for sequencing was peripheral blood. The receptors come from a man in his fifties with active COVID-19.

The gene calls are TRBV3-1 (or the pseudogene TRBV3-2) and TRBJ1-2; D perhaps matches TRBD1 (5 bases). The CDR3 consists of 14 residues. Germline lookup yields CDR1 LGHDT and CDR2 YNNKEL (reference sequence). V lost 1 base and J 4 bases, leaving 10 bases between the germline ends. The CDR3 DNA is TGTGCCAGCAGCCAAGCCAGGGCAGGCTATGGCTACACCTTC. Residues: CASSQARAGYGYTF.

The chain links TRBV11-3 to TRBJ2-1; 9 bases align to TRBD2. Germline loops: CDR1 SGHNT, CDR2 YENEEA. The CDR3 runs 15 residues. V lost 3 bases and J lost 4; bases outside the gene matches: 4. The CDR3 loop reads CASSLRGGDYNEQFF. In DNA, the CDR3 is TGTGCCAGCAGCTTGCGGGGGGGTGATTACAATGAGCAGTTCTTC.

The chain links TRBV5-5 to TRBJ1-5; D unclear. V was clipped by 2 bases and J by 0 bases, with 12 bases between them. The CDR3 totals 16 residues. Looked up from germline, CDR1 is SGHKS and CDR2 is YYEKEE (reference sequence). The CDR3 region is CASSFGVGPSNQPQHF. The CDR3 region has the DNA TGTGCCAGCAGCTTCGGAGTGGGTCCTAGCAATCAGCCCCAGCATTTT.

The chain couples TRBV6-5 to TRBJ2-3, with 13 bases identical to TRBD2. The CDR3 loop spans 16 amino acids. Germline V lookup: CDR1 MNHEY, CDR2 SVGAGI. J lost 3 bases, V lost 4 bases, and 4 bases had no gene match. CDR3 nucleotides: TGTGCCAGCAGTTTACTAGCGGGGGGGTTGACAGATACGCAGTATTTT. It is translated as CASSLLAGGLTDTQYF.

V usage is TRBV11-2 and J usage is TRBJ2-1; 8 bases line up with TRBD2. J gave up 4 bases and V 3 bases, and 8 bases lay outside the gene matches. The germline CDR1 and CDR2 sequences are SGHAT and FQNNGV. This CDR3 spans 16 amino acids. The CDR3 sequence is CASSLAGTRQYNEQFF. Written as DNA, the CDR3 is TGTGCCAGCAGCTTGGCCGGGACTAGACAATACAATGAGCAGTTCTTC.

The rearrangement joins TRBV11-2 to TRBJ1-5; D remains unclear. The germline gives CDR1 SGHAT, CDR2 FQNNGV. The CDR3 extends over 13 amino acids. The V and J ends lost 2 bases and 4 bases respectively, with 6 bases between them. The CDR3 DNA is TGTGCCAGCAGCTTAAGCCCAAATCAGCCCCAGCATTTT. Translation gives CASSLSPNQPQHF.

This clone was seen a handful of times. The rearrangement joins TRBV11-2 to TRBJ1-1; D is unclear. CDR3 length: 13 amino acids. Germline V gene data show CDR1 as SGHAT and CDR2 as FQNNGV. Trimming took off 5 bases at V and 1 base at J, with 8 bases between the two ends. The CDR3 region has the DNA TGTGCCAGCAGCCCACTAACGAACACTGAAGCTTTCTTT. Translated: CASSPLTNTEAFF.

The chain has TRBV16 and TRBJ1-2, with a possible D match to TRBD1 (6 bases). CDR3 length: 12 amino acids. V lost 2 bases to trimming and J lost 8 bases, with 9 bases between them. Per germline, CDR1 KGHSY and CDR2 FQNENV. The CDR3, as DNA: TGTGCCAGCAGCCAAGACAGGTCGGGCTACACCTTC. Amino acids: CASSQDRSGYTF.